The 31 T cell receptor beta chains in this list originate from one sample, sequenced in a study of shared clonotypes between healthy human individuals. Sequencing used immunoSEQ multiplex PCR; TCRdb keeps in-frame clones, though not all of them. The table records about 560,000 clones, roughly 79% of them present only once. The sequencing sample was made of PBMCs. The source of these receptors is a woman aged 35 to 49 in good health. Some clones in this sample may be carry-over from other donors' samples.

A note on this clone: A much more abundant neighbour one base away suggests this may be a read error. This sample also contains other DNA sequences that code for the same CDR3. As DNA, the CDR3 is TGCGCCAGCAGCCTGGGCCTGGGACAGTTGAACACTGAAGCTTTTTTT. Its translation is CASSLGLGQLNTEAFF. The chain uses TRBV5-1 and TRBJ1-1; 7 bases are a match to TRBD1. CDR3 length equals 16 residues. Germline V gene data show CDR1 as SGHRS and CDR2 as YFSETQ.

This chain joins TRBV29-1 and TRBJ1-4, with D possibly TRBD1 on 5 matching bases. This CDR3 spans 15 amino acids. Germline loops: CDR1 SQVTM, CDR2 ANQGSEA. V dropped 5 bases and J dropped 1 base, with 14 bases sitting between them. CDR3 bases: TGCAGCGTTACTCCGGGACGGGGAACTAATGAAAAACTGTTTTTT. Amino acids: CSVTPGRGTNEKLFF.

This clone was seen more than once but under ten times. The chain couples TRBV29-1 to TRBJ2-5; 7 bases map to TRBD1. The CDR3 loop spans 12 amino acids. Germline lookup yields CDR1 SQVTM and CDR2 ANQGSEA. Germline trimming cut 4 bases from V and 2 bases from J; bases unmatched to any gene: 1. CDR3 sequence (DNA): TGCAGCGTTGCGGGACAGCAAGAGACCCAGTACTTC. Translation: CSVAGQQETQYF.

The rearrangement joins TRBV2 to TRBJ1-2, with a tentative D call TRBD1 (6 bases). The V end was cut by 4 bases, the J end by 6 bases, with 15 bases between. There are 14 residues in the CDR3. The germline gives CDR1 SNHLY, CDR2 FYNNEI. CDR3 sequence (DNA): TGTGCCAGCAGTGGGGCGGGGGCTATGGATGGCTACACCTTC. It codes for CASSGAGAMDGYTF.

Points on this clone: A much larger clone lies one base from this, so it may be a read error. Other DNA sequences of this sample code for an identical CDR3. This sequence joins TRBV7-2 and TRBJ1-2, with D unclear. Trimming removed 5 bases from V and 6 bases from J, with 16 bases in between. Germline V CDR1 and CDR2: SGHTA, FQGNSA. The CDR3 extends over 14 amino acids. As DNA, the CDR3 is TGTGCCAGCAGCCCGGTTGTCCTGAGGGATGGCTACACCTTC. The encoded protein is CASSPVVLRDGYTF.

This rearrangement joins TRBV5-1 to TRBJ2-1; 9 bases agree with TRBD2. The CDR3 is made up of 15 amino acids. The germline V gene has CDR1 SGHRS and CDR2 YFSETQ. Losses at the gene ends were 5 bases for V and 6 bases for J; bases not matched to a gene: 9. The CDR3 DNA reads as TGCGCCAGCAGGTCGGGACTAGCAAACGTCAATGAGCAGTTCTTC. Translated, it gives CASRSGLANVNEQFF. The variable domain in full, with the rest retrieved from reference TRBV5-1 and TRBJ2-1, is KAGVTQTPRYLIKTRGQQVTLSCSPISGHRSVSWYQQTPGQGLQFLFEYFSETQRNKGNFPGRFSGRQFSNSRSEMNVSTLELGDSALYLCASRSGLANVNEQFFGPGTRLTVL.

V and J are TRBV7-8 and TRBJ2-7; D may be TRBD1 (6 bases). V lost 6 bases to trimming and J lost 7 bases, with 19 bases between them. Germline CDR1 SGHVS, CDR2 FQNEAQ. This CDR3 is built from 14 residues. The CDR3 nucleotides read TGTGCCAGCAGATCAGGGGCAGGGATGTATGAGCAGTACTTC. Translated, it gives CASRSGAGMYEQYF.

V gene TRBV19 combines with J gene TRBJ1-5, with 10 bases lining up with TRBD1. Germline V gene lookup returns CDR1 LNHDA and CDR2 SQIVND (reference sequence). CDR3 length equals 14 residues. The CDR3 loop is CGSAGTGGNQPQHF. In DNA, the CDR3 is TGTGGCAGCGCCGGGACAGGGGGCAATCAGCCCCAGCATTTT. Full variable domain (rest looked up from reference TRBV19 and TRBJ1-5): DGGITQSPKYLFRKEGQNVTLSCEQNLNHDAMYWYRQDPGQGLRLIYYSQIVNDFQKGDIAEGYSVSREKKESFPLTVTSAQKNPTAFYLCGSAGTGGNQPQHFGDGTRLSIL.

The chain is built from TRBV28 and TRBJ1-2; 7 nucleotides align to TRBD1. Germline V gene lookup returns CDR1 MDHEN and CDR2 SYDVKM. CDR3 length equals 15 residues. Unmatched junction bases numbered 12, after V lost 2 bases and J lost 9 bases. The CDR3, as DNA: TGTGCCAGCAGTTTAGAGGGGGCCGGACTGAATAGCTACACCTTC. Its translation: CASSLEGAGLNSYTF.

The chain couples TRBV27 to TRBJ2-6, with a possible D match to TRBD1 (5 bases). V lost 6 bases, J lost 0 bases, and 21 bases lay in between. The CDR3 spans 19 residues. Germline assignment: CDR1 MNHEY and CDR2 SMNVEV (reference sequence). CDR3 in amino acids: CASSRILGQGNSGANVLTF. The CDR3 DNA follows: TGTGCCAGCAGCAGGATTTTGGGCCAGGGAAACTCTGGGGCCAACGTCCTGACTTTC.

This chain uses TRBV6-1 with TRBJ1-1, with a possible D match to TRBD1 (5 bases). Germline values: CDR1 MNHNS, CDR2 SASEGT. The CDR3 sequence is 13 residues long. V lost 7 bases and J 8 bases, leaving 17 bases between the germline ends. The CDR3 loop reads CASTYLGDREAFF. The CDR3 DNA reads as TGTGCCAGCACCTACCTAGGGGACCGCGAAGCTTTCTTT.

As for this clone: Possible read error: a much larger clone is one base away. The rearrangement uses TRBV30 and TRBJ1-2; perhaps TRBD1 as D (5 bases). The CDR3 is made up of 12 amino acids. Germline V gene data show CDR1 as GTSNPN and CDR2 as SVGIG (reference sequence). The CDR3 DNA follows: TGTGGGTACCGGGACGGTAACTATGGCTACACCTTC. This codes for CGYRDGNYGYTF. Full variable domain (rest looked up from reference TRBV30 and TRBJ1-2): SQTIHQWPATLVQPVGSPLSLECTVEGTSNPNLYWYRQAAGRGLQLLFYSVGIGQISSEVPQNLSASRPQDRQFILSSKKLLLSDSGFYLCGYRDGNYGYTFGSGTRLTVV.

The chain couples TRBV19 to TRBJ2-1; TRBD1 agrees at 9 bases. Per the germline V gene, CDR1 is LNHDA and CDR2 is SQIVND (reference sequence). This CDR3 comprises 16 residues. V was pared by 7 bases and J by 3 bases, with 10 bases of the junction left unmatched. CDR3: CASTPTGGAYYNEQFF. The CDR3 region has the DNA TGTGCCAGTACCCCAACAGGGGGCGCCTACTACAATGAGCAGTTCTTC.

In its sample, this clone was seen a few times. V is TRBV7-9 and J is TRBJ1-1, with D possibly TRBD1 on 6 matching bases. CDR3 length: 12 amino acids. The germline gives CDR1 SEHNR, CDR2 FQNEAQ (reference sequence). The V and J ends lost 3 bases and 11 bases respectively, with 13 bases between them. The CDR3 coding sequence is TGTGCCAGCAGCTTTTGGCAGGGGCCGGCTTTCTTT. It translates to CASSFWQGPAFF.

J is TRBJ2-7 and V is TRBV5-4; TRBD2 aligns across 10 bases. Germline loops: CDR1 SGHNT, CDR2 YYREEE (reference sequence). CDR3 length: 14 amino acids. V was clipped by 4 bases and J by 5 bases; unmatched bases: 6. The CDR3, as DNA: TGTGCCAGCAGCCGAGCGGGAGGGCCCAACGAGCAGTACTTC. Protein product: CASSRAGGPNEQYF.

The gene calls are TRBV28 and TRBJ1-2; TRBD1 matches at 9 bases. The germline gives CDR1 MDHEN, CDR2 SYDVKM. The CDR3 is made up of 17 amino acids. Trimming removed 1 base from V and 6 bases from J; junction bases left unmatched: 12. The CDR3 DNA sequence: TGTGCCAGCAGTTTATCGTCCGGGACAGGGTTGCTGGATGGCTACACCTTC. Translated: CASSLSSGTGLLDGYTF.

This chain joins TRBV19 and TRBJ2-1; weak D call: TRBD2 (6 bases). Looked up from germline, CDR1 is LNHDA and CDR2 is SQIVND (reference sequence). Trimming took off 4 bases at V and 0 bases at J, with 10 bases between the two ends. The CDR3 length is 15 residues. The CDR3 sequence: CASSNAGSSYNEQFF. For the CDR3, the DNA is TGTGCCAGTAGTAATGCCGGGAGCTCCTACAATGAGCAGTTCTTC. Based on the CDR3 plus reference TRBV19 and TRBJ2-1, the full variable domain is DGGITQSPKYLFRKEGQNVTLSCEQNLNHDAMYWYRQDPGQGLRLIYYSQIVNDFQKGDIAEGYSVSREKKESFPLTVTSAQKNPTAFYLCASSNAGSSYNEQFFGPGTRLTVL.

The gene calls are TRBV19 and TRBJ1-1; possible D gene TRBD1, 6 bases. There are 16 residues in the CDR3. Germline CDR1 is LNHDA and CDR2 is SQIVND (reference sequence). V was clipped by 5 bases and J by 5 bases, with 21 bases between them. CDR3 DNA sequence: TGTGCCAGTAGTTCGGACAGCGACCTGCGGGATACTGAAGCTTTCTTT. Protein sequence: CASSSDSDLRDTEAFF.

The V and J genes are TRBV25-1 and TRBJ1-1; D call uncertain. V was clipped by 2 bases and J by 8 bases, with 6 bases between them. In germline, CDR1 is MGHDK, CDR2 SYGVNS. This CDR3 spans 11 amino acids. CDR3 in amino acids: CASSEKGEAFF. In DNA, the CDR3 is TGTGCCAGCAGTGAAAAAGGCGAAGCTTTCTTT.

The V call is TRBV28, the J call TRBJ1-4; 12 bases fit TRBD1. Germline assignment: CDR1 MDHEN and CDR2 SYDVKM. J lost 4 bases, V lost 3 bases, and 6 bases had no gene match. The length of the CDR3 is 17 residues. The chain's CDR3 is CASSFSGQGAINEKLFF. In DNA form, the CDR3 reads TGTGCCAGCAGTTTCTCGGGACAGGGGGCAATTAATGAAAAACTGTTTTTT.

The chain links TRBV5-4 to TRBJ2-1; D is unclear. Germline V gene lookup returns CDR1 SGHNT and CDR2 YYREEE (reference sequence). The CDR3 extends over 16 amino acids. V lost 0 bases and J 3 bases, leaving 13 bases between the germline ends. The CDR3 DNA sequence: TGTGCCAGCAGCTTGGATTCCGCCCCGGGCTACAATGAGCAGTTCTTC. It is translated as CASSLDSAPGYNEQFF.

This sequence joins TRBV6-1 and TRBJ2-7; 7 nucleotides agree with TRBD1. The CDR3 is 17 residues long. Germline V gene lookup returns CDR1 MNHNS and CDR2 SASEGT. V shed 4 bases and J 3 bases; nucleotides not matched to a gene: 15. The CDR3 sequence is CASSVTILGTAYYEQYF. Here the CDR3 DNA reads TGTGCCAGCAGTGTGACCATCCTAGGGACAGCTTACTACGAGCAGTACTTC.

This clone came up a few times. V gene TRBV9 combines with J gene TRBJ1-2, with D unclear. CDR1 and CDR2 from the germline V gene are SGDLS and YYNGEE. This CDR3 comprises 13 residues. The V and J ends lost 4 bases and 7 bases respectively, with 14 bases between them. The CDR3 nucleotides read TGTGCCAGCAGCATACCGGGGTACGGTGGCTACACCTTC. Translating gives CASSIPGYGGYTF.

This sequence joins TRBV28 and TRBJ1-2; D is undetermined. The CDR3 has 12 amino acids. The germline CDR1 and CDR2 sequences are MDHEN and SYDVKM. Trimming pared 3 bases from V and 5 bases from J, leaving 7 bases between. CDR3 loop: CASSFEEYGYTF. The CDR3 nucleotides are TGTGCCAGCAGTTTTGAAGAATATGGCTACACCTTC.

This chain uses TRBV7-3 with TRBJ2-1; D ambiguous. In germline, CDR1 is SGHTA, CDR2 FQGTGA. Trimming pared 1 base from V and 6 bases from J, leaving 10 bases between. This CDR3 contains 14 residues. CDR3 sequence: CASSLSNSGNEQFF. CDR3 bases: TGTGCCAGCAGCTTAAGCAATTCGGGCAATGAGCAGTTCTTC. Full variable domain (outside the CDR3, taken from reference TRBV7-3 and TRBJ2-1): GAGVSQTPSNKVTEKGKYVELRCDPISGHTALYWYRQSLGQGPEFLIYFQGTGAADDSGLPNDRFFAVRPEGSVSTLKIQRTERGDSAVYLCASSLSNSGNEQFFGPGTRLTVL.

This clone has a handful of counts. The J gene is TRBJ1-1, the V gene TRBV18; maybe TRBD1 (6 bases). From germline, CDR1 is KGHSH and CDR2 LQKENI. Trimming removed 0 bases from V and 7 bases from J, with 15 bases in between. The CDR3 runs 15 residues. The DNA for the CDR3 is TGTGCCAGCTCACCACCGTCAGGGGCCGGCCTTGAAGCTTTCTTT. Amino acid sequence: CASSPPSGAGLEAFF.

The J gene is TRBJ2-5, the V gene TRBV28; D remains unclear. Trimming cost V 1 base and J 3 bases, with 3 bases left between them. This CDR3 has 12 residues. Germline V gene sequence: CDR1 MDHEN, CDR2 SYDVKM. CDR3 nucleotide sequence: TGTGCCAGCAGTTTATTCGAAGAGACCCAGTACTTC. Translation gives CASSLFEETQYF.

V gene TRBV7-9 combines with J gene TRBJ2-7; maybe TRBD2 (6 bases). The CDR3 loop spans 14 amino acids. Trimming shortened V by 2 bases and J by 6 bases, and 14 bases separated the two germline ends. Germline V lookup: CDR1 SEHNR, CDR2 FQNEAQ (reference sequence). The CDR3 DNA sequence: TGTGCCAGCAGCTTAACCGGGAGACCCCCCGAGCAGTACTTC. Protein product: CASSLTGRPPEQYF.

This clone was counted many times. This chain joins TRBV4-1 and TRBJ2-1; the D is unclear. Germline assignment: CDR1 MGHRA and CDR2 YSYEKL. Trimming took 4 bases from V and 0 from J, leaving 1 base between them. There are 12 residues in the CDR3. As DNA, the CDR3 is TGCGCCAGCAGCCCCTCCTACAATGAGCAGTTCTTC. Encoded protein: CASSPSYNEQFF.

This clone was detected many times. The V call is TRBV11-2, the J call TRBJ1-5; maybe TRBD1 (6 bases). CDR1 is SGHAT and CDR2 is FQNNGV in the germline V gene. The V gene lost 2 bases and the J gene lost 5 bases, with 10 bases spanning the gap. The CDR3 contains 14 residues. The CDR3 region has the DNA TGTGCCAGCAGCTTATTCTCAGGGGATCAGCCCCAGCATTTT. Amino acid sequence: CASSLFSGDQPQHF.

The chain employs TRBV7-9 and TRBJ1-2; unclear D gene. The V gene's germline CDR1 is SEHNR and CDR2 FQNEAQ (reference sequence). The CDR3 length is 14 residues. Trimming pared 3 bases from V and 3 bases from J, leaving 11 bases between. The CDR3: CASSFGGVHYGYTF. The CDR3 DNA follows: TGTGCCAGCAGCTTTGGCGGGGTTCACTATGGCTACACCTTC.